The source of this T cell receptor beta chain is a study of control samples from healthy donors and cancer patients. The CDR3 loop spans 16 amino acids. Between the trimmed V and J ends, which lost 3 bases and 9 bases, there was a span of 18 bases. Germline-derived CDR1 and CDR2 are MGHRA and YSYEKL. Libraries were prepared by immunoSEQ multiplex PCR; TCRdb keeps only in-frame clonotypes and omits some of them. This table holds roughly 100,000 clones, about 91% found once. Sequencing was performed on blood. The J gene is TRBJ1-6, the V gene TRBV4-1, with D possibly being TRBD1 (5 bases). The receptor comes from a woman between 18 and 29 years old in good health. The CDR3 DNA is TGCGCCAGCAGCCATCCCCTCCGGGGCTCGGGTTCACCCCTCCACTTT. It translates to CASSHPLRGSGSPLHF.